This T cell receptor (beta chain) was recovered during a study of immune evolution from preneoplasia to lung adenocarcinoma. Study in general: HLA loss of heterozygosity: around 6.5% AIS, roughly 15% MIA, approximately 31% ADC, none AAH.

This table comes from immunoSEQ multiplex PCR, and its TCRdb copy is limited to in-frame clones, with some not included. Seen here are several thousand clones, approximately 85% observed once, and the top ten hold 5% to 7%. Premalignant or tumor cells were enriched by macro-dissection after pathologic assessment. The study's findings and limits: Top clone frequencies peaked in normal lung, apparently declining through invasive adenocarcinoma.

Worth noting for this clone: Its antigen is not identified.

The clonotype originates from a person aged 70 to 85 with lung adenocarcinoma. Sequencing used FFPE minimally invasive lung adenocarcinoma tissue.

CDR3 nucleotide sequence: TGCGCCAGCAGCCCGGGACAGGGAAACTACGAGCAGTACTTC. It translates to CASSPGQGNYEQYF. The chain combines TRBV5-1 with TRBJ2-7; 9 bases align to TRBD1. Germline CDR1 and CDR2: SGHRS and YFSETQ. This CDR3 is 14 amino acids long. V lost 4 bases, J lost 3 bases, and 5 bases stayed unmatched.